Below, one T cell receptor (beta chain) is given with its context. Using immunoSEQ multiplex PCR, the repertoire was profiled, and TCRdb retains in-frame clones only, with some absent. The sample lists around 100,000 clones, just over 90% occurring once. CDR1 and CDR2 (germline): SGHVS, FQNEAQ. Trimming at V came to 2 bases and at J to 2 bases, leaving 2 bases not matched to a gene. The CDR3 has 15 residues. These data come from a study of T cell changes during pregnancy in multiple sclerosis. The starting material was peripheral blood, obtained after pregnancy. The sequence came from a female donor with multiple sclerosis, enrolled in a pregnancy study. This chain joins TRBV7-8 and TRBJ2-5; 10 bases line up with TRBD2. CDR3 amino acids: CASSLTSGIQETQYF. The CDR3 nucleotides read TGTGCCAGCAGCTTAACTAGCGGGATTCAAGAGACCCAGTACTTC.